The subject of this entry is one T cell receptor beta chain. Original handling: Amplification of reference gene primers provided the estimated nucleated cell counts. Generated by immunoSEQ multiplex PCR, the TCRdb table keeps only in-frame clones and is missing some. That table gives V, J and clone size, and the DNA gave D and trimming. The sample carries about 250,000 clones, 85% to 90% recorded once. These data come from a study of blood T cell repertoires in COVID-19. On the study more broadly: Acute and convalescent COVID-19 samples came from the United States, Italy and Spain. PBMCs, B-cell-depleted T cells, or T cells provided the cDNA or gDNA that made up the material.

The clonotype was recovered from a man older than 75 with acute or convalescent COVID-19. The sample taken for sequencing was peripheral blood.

The CDR3 loop is CASSQASGGPAGELFF. In nucleotides, the CDR3 is TGTGCCAGCAGCCAAGCAAGCGGGGGACCCGCCGGGGAGCTGTTTTTT. The chain employs TRBV4-2 and TRBJ2-2; 8 nucleotides agree with TRBD2. The CDR3 has 16 amino acids. Trimming took 1 base from V and 6 from J; bases not matched to a gene: 7. Germline V lookup: CDR1 LGHNA, CDR2 YNFKEQ.